This entry features one TCR beta chain sequence. The sample is drawn from a study of regulatory T cells in long-lasting Graves disease. Study-level information: Antithyroid drug intake by newly diagnosed Graves' patients had lasted under 3 months.

With iRepertoire HTBI primers and Arm-PCR of CDR3 regions, TCR beta libraries were built. In TCRdb, the multiplex PCR reads were re-called with MiXCR into one record per CDR3 protein. The data show roughly 400,000 distinct CDR3 sequences, with roughly 15% seen just once and roughly 8% held by the top ten. Time point defined: newly diagnosed GD, antithyroid drugs for less than 3 months. Extracted PBMC RNA gave rise to the TCR library. The V gene's germline CDR1 is MNHNS and CDR2 SASEGT. After removal of 5 bases from V and 12 bases from J, the junction contained 7 bases not matched to a gene. The CDR3 loop spans 12 amino acids. These data also formed part of another study, on T cells in Graves' hyperthyroidism and ophthalmopathy.

The V call is TRBV6-1, the J call TRBJ2-1; 7 positions agree with TRBD2. Source: peripheral blood mononuclear cells (PBMCs), taken at new diagnosis, from a patient treated with antithyroid drugs. The sequence derives from a woman between 40 and 55 years old with Graves disease. For the CDR3, the DNA is TGTGCCAGCAGTCGAGCGGGATCCGGGCAGTTCTTC. It codes for CASSRAGSGQFF.